These 14 T cell receptor beta chains were all obtained from the same sample, sequenced in a study of regulatory dendritic cells for organ transplantation. The table came from immunoSEQ multiplex PCR; TCRdb's copy has only in-frame clones and leaves some out. The sample lists under 25,000 clones; about 80% were seen once. Sample: memory CD4+ T cells from blood. Subset in this sample: CD45RO+ memory T cells. Every receptor here comes from a human donor in good health.

The chain employs TRBV29-1 and TRBJ2-5; D may be TRBD2 (7 bases). CDR1 SQVTM and CDR2 ANQGSEA come from the germline V gene. This CDR3 has 12 amino acids. Trimming took 2 bases from V and 6 from J, leaving 10 bases between them. CDR3: CSVENGGQTQYF. CDR3 nucleotides: TGCAGCGTTGAAAACGGGGGGCAGACCCAGTACTTC.

The gene calls are TRBV7-9 and TRBJ2-7, with 10 bases identical to TRBD1. The V segment lost 6 bases and the J segment 6 bases; nucleotides outside the gene matches: 11. Germline loops: CDR1 SEHNR, CDR2 FQNEAQ (reference sequence). This CDR3 is built from 15 residues. CDR3 nucleotides: TGTGCCAGCAGACCGACCTCCGGGACAGGGGTCGAGCAGTACTTC. Its protein is CASRPTSGTGVEQYF.

The genes are TRBV15 and TRBJ1-4; 9 bases are a match to TRBD1. The CDR3 sequence is 18 residues long. Germline values: CDR1 LNHNV, CDR2 YYDKDF (reference sequence). Trimming took 7 bases from V and 10 from J; bases not matched to a gene: 22. The DNA of the CDR3 is TGTGCCACCACCCGGGGGACAGGGTGGGTCAGAGGCAGGGTAAAACTGTTTTTT. Amino acids: CATTRGTGWVRGRVKLFF.

V gene TRBV5-4 combines with J gene TRBJ2-2, with 15 positions matching TRBD2. With 5 bases clipped from V and 2 bases from J, the junction kept 4 bases outside the gene matches. In germline, CDR1 is SGHNT, CDR2 YYREEE (reference sequence). The CDR3 has 17 amino acids. CDR3 loop: CASRPGLAGGNTGELFF. The CDR3 coding sequence is TGTGCCAGCAGGCCGGGACTAGCGGGGGGCAACACCGGGGAGCTGTTTTTT.

The chain links TRBV7-8 to TRBJ1-2; TRBD1 agrees at 7 bases. Germline CDR1 SGHVS, CDR2 FQNEAQ. Losses at the gene ends were 3 bases for V and 8 bases for J; bases not matched to a gene: 12. This CDR3 has 15 residues. CDR3 in DNA: TGTGCCAGCAGCTTCGCGACAGGGCTAGCTGGAGGCTACACCTTC. Translation gives CASSFATGLAGGYTF.

The V gene is TRBV2, the J gene TRBJ2-2, with 10 bases that match TRBD2. CDR3 length: 16 residues. CDR1 SNHLY and CDR2 FYNNEI come from the germline V gene. Losses at the gene ends were 7 bases for V and 0 bases for J; bases not matched to a gene: 5. This CDR3 is CASMNSGGSNTGELFF. As DNA, the CDR3 is TGTGCCAGCATGAATAGCGGGGGGTCGAACACCGGGGAGCTGTTTTTT.

In its sample, this clone was seen a few times. The V and J genes are TRBV2 and TRBJ1-1; D not resolved. The germline V gene has CDR1 SNHLY and CDR2 FYNNEI. The CDR3 runs 12 residues. V shed 7 bases and J shed 10 bases, with 16 bases lying between them. Written as DNA, the CDR3 is TGTGCCAGCATCCAGGCTGAACGGGGAGCTTTCTTT. Protein sequence: CASIQAERGAFF.

The chain employs TRBV7-2 and TRBJ2-7; TRBD2 matches 8 bases. Germline assignment: CDR1 SGHTA and CDR2 FQGNSA. The CDR3 has 15 amino acids. V lost 1 base, J lost 5 bases, and 7 bases stayed unmatched. The CDR3 region is CASSLVRGVEHEQYF. CDR3 in DNA: TGTGCCAGCAGCTTAGTGCGGGGGGTAGAACACGAGCAGTACTTC.

This clone came up a few times. The rearrangement joins TRBV4-2 to TRBJ1-1; D not resolved. Trimming removed 2 bases at V and 4 bases at J, with 11 bases between. Germline CDR1 LGHNA, CDR2 YNFKEQ. The CDR3 loop spans 14 amino acids. The CDR3 here is CASSQPGLSTEAFF. For the CDR3, the DNA is TGTGCCAGCAGCCAACCCGGACTTAGCACTGAAGCTTTCTTT.

This clone was counted only a few times. The chain has TRBV4-2 and TRBJ2-7; TRBD2 agrees at 7 bases. The CDR3 is 15 residues long. Looked up from germline, CDR1 is LGHNA and CDR2 is YNFKEQ. The V segment lost 0 bases and the J segment 2 bases; nucleotides outside the gene matches: 4. CDR3 DNA sequence: TGTGCCAGCAGCCAAGATCAAGCGGGGCCCTACGAGCAGTACTTC. This encodes CASSQDQAGPYEQYF.

The chain uses TRBV7-8 and TRBJ2-1; D may be TRBD2 (6 bases). The CDR3 contains 15 residues. The germline CDR1 and CDR2 sequences are SGHVS and FQNEAQ. Trimming left V 4 bases short and J 2 bases short, with 12 bases between. CDR3 residues: CASSSVAGPYNEQFF. In DNA, the CDR3 is TGTGCCAGCAGCTCAGTTGCGGGGCCCTACAATGAGCAGTTCTTC.

This chain uses TRBV11-2 with TRBJ2-3; 10 bases are shared with TRBD2. The CDR3 spans 15 residues. The germline gives CDR1 SGHAT, CDR2 FQNNGV. Trimming at V came to 2 bases and at J to 12 bases, leaving 11 bases not matched to a gene. DNA of the CDR3: TGTGCCAGCAGCTTAAGGCTGCTAGCGGGGGCCTCACAGTATTTT. Translating it yields CASSLRLLAGASQYF.

This chain links TRBV14 with TRBJ1-1, with TRBD1 identical over 8 bases. Germline trimming cut 3 bases from V and 3 bases from J; bases unmatched to any gene: 9. The CDR3 has 16 residues. Germline V gene sequence: CDR1 SGHDN, CDR2 FVKESK. The CDR3 loop reads CASSHSGQGWYTEAFF. The CDR3 nucleotides read TGTGCCAGCAGCCATTCAGGACAGGGATGGTACACTGAAGCTTTCTTT.

The V call is TRBV18, the J call TRBJ1-4, with D tentatively TRBD1 (6 bases). This CDR3 has 13 residues. CDR1 KGHSH and CDR2 LQKENI come from the germline V gene. The germline V and J ends were trimmed by 1 base and 6 bases, with 6 bases remaining between them. This CDR3 is CASSPQGDEKLFF. The CDR3 coding sequence is TGTGCCAGCTCACCACAGGGGGATGAAAAACTGTTTTTT.